The entry that follows covers one TCR beta chain sequence. Localized lung adenocarcinoma, a non-small cell lung cancer, affected the donors. The data stem from a study of CD4 and CD8 cells across lung adenocarcinoma regions. The CDR3 length is 16 residues. Germline V gene lookup returns CDR1 MNHNS and CDR2 SASEGT. Trimming stripped 2 bases from V and 0 bases from J, with 13 bases between. From the PCR reads, TCRdb called clonotypes with MiXCR, one entry per CDR3 protein. The repertoire consists of 3,000 to 4,000 distinct CDR3 sequences, with roughly 60% occurring once and the leading ten covering roughly a fifth.

The sequence was obtained from a male donor with lung adenocarcinoma. The CD4 and CD8 labels of this study may be unreliable. The rearrangement links TRBV6-1 to TRBJ1-1; D call uncertain. The material sequenced was CD4+ T cells from the margin of a lung tumor. The CDR3 reads CASSETLKLVNTEAFF. Written as DNA, the CDR3 is TGTGCCAGCAGTGAAACCTTAAAGCTGGTGAACACTGAAGCTTTCTTT.